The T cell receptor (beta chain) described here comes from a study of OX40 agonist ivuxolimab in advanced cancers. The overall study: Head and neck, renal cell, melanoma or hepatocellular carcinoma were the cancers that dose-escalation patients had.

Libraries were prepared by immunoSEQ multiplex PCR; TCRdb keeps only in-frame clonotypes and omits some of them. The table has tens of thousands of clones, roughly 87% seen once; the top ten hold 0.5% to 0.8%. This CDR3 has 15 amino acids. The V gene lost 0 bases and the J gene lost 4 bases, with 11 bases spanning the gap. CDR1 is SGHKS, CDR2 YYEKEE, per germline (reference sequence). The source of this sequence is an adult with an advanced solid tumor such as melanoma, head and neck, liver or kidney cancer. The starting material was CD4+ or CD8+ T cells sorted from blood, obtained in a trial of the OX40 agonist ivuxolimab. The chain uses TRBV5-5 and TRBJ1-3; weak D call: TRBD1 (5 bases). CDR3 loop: CASSLARQTGNTIYF. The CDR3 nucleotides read TGTGCCAGCAGCTTGGCACGACAGACAGGAAACACCATATATTTT.